This T cell receptor (beta chain) was observed in a study of spatial heterogeneity in lung cancer. Study as a whole: There were consistently more beta-chain sequences detected than alpha-chain sequences. Unique TCR and UMI combinations averaged more than ten appearances each in raw reads.

Time point indicated: sample taken at primary tumor resection. Researchers sequenced whole RNA taken from tumor, nontumor lung or frozen PBMC without sorting. Germline V gene data show CDR1 as MGHRA and CDR2 as YSYEKL. The CDR3 spans 14 residues. V lost 3 bases and J lost 5; bases outside the gene matches: 6. A distinct unique molecular identifier was carried by each TCR cDNA molecule. Each CDR3 protein gets one entry after TCRdb re-called the 5' RACE reads with MiXCR. The sample has more than 30,000 distinct CDR3 sequences, approximately 5.5% seen once. In this sample, this clonotype turned up a few times.

The TCR originated in a male donor with early-stage non-small cell lung cancer. The specimen comprised PBMCs, sampled at surgery. The chain recombines TRBV4-1 with TRBJ2-7, with 8 bases lining up with TRBD1. In nucleotides, the CDR3 is TGCGCCAGCAGCCAGGGACAGGCCGAGGACGAGCAGTACTTC. Translated: CASSQGQAEDEQYF.